This T cell receptor beta chain derives from a study of shared clonotypes between healthy human individuals. Whole-study context: A donor's plate count was three for CD4 naive and three for CD4 memory; CD8 naive had two and CD8 memory one. General study points: Donor clonotype sharing was expected to depend on sequencing depth.

About this clone itself: What it recognizes is unknown.

The CD4+ fraction was divided into a CD45RA+ naive subset and a CD45RA-negative memory subset. Using around 180 ng DNA, tens of thousands of T cell genomes, the sorted-subset replicate PCRs were run. Data came from immunoSEQ multiplex PCR; TCRdb stores just in-frame clones and leaves some out. Of around 720,000 clones listed, roughly 73% are singletons. What was sequenced was memory CD4+ T cells sorted from blood. Documented subset: CD45RA-negative fraction. This clonotype originated in a woman in her thirties in good health.

Here the CDR3 DNA reads TGTGCCAGCTCACCACCCCGCGGGATAGAGACCCAGTACTTC. As protein: CASSPPRGIETQYF. This chain uses TRBV18 with TRBJ2-5, with D possibly being TRBD2 (6 bases). The CDR3 sequence is 14 residues long. V was shortened by 0 bases and J by 4 bases, with 9 bases between the two germline ends. Germline loops: CDR1 KGHSH, CDR2 LQKENI.